Shown below are 9 T cell receptor beta chains from a single sample sequenced in a study of control samples from healthy donors and cancer patients (dated by TCRdb to 2020 to 2022). Library preparation employed the immunoSEQ multiplex PCR assay. TCRdb's version of the immuneACCESS table is confined to in-frame rearrangements and falls short of the full clone set. An unresolved V gene accounts for under half of the shortfall where checked; the remainder is of unknown origin. For this sample there are about 98,000 clones; just over 90% appear just once. The ten largest clones capture less than 2.5% of the sample. Sequencing was done on a sample of blood. These receptors were taken from a woman aged 18-29 years in good health.

The rearrangement joins TRBV7-9 to TRBJ1-2, with D maybe TRBD1 (5 bases). This CDR3 has 15 residues. Trimming stripped 4 bases from V and 3 bases from J, with 15 bases between. Germline CDR1 and CDR2: SEHNR and FQNEAQ (reference sequence). The CDR3, as DNA: TGTGCCAGCAGCTCCCCAGAGCCGGGACACTATGGCTACACCTTC. It specifies CASSSPEPGHYGYTF.

This chain connects TRBV7-8 to TRBJ2-1; 10 positions agree with TRBD2. In germline, CDR1 is SGHVS, CDR2 FQNEAQ. Trimming took 2 bases from V and 4 from J; bases not matched to a gene: 2. The length of the CDR3 is 15 residues. The chain's CDR3 is CASSLLAGAYNEQFF. The CDR3 DNA reads as TGTGCCAGCAGCTTACTAGCGGGAGCTTACAATGAGCAGTTCTTC.

The chain links TRBV7-9 to TRBJ2-7; D not certain. The V gene lost 2 bases and the J gene lost 2 bases, with 10 bases spanning the gap. The CDR3 is 14 amino acids. Per the germline V gene, CDR1 is SEHNR and CDR2 is FQNEAQ (reference sequence). The CDR3 DNA follows: TGTGCCAGCAGCTTACGTGGAACCACCTACGAGCAGTACTTC. Translated, it gives CASSLRGTTYEQYF.

CDR3 bases: TGTGCCACCAGCAGAGAGGGAGGGGGTGGCTACACCTTC. Amino acid sequence: CATSREGGGGYTF. The chain carries TRBV15 and TRBJ1-2, with D possibly TRBD1 on 6 matching bases. The CDR3 has 13 amino acids. Germline values: CDR1 LNHNV, CDR2 YYDKDF (reference sequence). V dropped 0 bases and J dropped 7 bases, with 9 bases sitting between them.

This rearrangement joins TRBV18 to TRBJ1-6; no clear D gene. The germline V gene encodes CDR1 KGHSH and CDR2 LQKENI. V gave up 2 bases and J gave up 10 bases, with 6 bases separating them. CDR3 length: 12 amino acids. This chain's CDR3 is CASSPAGSPLHF. The DNA of the CDR3 is TGTGCCAGCTCACCAGCGGGATCACCCCTCCACTTT.

V usage is TRBV3-1 (or the pseudogene TRBV3-2) and J usage is TRBJ1-5; no firm D call. V was shortened by 4 bases and J by 4 bases, with 5 bases between the two germline ends. The CDR3 extends over 12 amino acids. CDR1 and CDR2 (germline): LGHDT, YNNKEL (reference sequence). The CDR3 nucleotides are TGTGCCAGCAGCCTCGGGAATCAGCCCCAGCATTTT. Protein product: CASSLGNQPQHF.

This clone occurred once. The sample has other DNA sequences that encode this CDR3 too. The V and J genes are TRBV18 and TRBJ1-1; 7 bases match TRBD1. Germline V lookup: CDR1 KGHSH, CDR2 LQKENI. The CDR3 extends over 13 amino acids. V trimming: 4 bases; J trimming: 1 base; junction bases outside the gene matches: 0. DNA for the CDR3: TGTGCCAGCTCACGGACAGGGAACACTGAAGCTTTCTTT. Its protein is CASSRTGNTEAFF.

This clone was counted between two and nine times. The chain recombines TRBV19 with TRBJ1-1, with D maybe TRBD1 (5 bases). The CDR3 totals 13 residues. Germline V CDR1 and CDR2: LNHDA, SQIVND (reference sequence). V was pared by 3 bases and J by 5 bases, with 10 bases between. This CDR3 is CASSMGGWTEAFF. The CDR3 DNA is TGTGCCAGTAGTATGGGGGGTTGGACTGAAGCTTTCTTT.

The chain is built from TRBV6-5 and TRBJ2-2, with 9 bases that match TRBD2. The ends lost 2 bases at V and 3 bases at J; junction bases unmatched: 4. The CDR3 is made up of 16 amino acids. CDR1 MNHEY and CDR2 SVGAGI come from the germline V gene. The CDR3: CASSYGGGAHTGELFF. CDR3 coding DNA: TGTGCCAGCAGTTACGGCGGGGGGGCCCACACCGGGGAGCTGTTTTTT.